This T cell receptor (beta chain) emerged from a study of blood T cell repertoires in COVID-19. Across the study: T cells, B-cell-depleted T cells, or PBMCs supplied cDNA or gDNA.

Germline trimming cut 6 bases from V and 2 bases from J; bases unmatched to any gene: 8. The CDR3 is 15 residues long. Germline V gene lookup returns CDR1 MNHEY and CDR2 SVGAGI. Per the original data handling: Estimation of nucleated cell counts was performed using reference gene primer amplification. Generated by immunoSEQ multiplex PCR, the TCRdb table keeps only in-frame clones and is missing some. From that table come the V and J calls and clone size; the DNA was used to work out D and trimming. Of about 240,000 clones detected, approximately 80% appear once; the ten largest clones hold approximately 2%.

The receptor's source is a man under 40 who had recovered from COVID-19. This rearrangement joins TRBV6-5 to TRBJ1-1; 8 bases are a match to TRBD1. The sequenced sample consisted of peripheral blood. CDR3 DNA sequence: TGTGCCAGCAGCGTGCAGGGGGCCAGAAACACTGAAGCTTTCTTT. Encoded protein: CASSVQGARNTEAFF.